The 5 T cell receptor beta chains given below trace back to one sample, sequenced in a study of memory CD4+ T cells and cytomegalovirus serostatus. The sort gate was single viable CD3+CD4+CD8-CD45RO+ cells for memory CD4+ T cells. The table came from immunoSEQ multiplex PCR; TCRdb's copy has only in-frame clones and leaves some out. The sample yields nearly 60,000 clones, 81% seen once. Material for sequencing was memory CD4+ T cells from blood. The receptor set was obtained from an adult in good health and CMV-seronegative.

The chain joins TRBV10-1 to TRBJ2-7; tentatively, D is TRBD1 (5 bases). CDR1 is WNHNN and CDR2 is SYGVQD in the germline V gene (reference sequence). Between the trimmed V and J ends, which lost 0 bases and 5 bases, there was a span of 8 bases. This CDR3 is 13 amino acids long. CDR3 region: CASSESGVDEQYF. The DNA for the CDR3 is TGCGCCAGCAGTGAGTCAGGGGTAGACGAGCAGTACTTC.

V gene TRBV25-1 combines with J gene TRBJ2-1; D is uncertain. The V gene lost 3 bases and the J gene lost 6 bases, with 6 bases spanning the gap. In germline, CDR1 is MGHDK, CDR2 SYGVNS. The CDR3 is 12 residues long. The CDR3 sequence is CASSDSINEQFF. CDR3 in DNA: TGTGCCAGCAGTGACTCCATCAATGAGCAGTTCTTC.

The chain couples TRBV4-3 to TRBJ1-2; 8 bases match TRBD1. J lost 5 bases, V lost 1 base, and 6 bases had no gene match. The CDR3 sequence is 15 residues long. Germline assignment: CDR1 LGHNA and CDR2 YSLEER. The CDR3 bases are TGCGCCAGCAGCCAAGTGCAGGGGGCGGGGTATGGCTACACCTTC. It specifies CASSQVQGAGYGYTF.

The chain joins TRBV7-3 to TRBJ2-3; maybe TRBD2 (6 bases). With 1 base removed from V and 1 base from J, the gap between germline ends came to 15 bases. Germline V gene lookup returns CDR1 SGHTA and CDR2 FQGTGA. CDR3 length: 17 amino acids. CDR3 nucleotides: TGTGCCAGCAGCTTAAGAGTTAGGACGGGAGGCACAGATACGCAGTATTTT. The encoded protein is CASSLRVRTGGTDTQYF.

This chain uses TRBV21-1 with TRBJ1-2; TRBD1, the table's D call, was not compared with the DNA. TRBV21-1 counts as a pseudogene. The CDR3 extends over 14 amino acids. In DNA form, the CDR3 reads TGTGCCAGCAGCCCCCGACAGGGGAACTATGGCTACACCTTC. It is translated as CASSPRQGNYGYTF.